This record concerns one T cell receptor beta chain sequence. Its antigen is as yet unknown. The sample is drawn from a study of T cells after yellow fever vaccination. As for the study in general: Those fractions that held only low numbers of cells were prepared using the SMART-Seq v4 Ultra Low Input RNA kit. Study-wide points: A weaker but faster secondary response was observed, peaking on day 5 versus 15. FACS-sorted repertoires could contain abundant clonotypes contaminating from the bulk population.

5'RACE template switching added a universal primer site and UMIs to TCR cDNA. MiXCR, run by TCRdb on the 5' RACE reads, gives a single entry per CDR3 protein. The sample includes around 50,000 distinct CDR3 sequences, 7.4% of them seen just once. The CDR3 runs 12 residues. Trimming took 7 bases from V and 7 from J, leaving 10 bases between them. The germline V gene encodes CDR1 SGHVS and CDR2 FQNEAQ. The TCR was taken from a man between 18 and 29 years old who received the YFV17D yellow fever vaccine. This rearrangement joins TRBV7-8 to TRBJ2-2, with D uncertain. Sequencing used CD8+ T cells sorted from PBMCs, obtained roughly 15 days after the first yellow fever vaccination. DNA of the CDR3: TGTGCCAGCACCGAATGGGGCGGGGAGCTGTTTTTT. This translates into CASTEWGGELFF.